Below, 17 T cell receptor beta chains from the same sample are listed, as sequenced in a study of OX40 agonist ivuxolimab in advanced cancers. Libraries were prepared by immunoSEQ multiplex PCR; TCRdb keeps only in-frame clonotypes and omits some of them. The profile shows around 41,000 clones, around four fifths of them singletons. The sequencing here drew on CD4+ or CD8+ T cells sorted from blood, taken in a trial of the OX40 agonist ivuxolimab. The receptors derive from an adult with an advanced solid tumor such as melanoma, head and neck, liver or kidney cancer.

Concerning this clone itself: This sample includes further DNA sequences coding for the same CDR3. The DNA for the CDR3 is TGTGCCAGCAGCCGAAGACGGGCACTAGCGTCTACAGATACGCAGTATTTT. Encoded protein: CASSRRRALASTDTQYF. The V and J genes are TRBV9 and TRBJ2-3, with TRBD2 identical over 7 bases. After removal of 4 bases from V and 3 bases from J, the junction contained 14 bases not matched to a gene. Germline V lookup: CDR1 SGDLS, CDR2 YYNGEE. The CDR3 is 17 amino acids.

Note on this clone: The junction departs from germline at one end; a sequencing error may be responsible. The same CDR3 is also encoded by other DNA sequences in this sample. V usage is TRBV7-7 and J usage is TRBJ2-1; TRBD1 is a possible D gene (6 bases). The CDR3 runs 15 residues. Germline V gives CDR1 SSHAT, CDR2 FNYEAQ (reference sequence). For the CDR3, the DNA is TGTGCTAGCAGCCCCGACAGGAGCTCCTACAATGAGCAGTTCTTC. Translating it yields CASSPDRSSYNEQFF.

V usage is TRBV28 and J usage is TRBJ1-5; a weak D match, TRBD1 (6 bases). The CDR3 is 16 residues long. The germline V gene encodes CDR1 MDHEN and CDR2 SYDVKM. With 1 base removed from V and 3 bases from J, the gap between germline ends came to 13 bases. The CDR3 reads CASSLFGTGANQPQHF. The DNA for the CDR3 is TGTGCCAGCAGTTTATTTGGTACGGGGGCCAATCAGCCCCAGCATTTT.

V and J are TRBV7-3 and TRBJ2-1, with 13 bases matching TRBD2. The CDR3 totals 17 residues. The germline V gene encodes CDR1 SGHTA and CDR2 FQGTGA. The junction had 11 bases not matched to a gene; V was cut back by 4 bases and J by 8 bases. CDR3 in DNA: TGTGCCAGCAGCTCCCTGCCGGGACTAGCGGGATCCGATGAGCAGTTCTTC. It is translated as CASSSLPGLAGSDEQFF.

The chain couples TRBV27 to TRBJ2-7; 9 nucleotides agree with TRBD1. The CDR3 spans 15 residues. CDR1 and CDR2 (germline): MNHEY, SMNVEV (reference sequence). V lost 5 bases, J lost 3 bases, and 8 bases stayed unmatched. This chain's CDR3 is CASSPGTGIGYEQYF. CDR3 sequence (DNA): TGTGCCAGCAGTCCCGGGACAGGGATCGGCTACGAGCAGTACTTC.

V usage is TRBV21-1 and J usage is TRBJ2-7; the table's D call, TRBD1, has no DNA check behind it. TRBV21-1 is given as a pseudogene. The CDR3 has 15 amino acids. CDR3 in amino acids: CASSGRTNQGYEQYF. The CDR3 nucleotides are TGTGCCAGCAGTGGAAGGACCAATCAGGGCTACGAGCAGTACTTC.

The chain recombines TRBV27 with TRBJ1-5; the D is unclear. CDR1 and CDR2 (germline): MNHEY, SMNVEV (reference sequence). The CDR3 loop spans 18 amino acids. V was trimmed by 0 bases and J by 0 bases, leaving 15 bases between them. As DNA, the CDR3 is TGTGCCAGCAGTTTATCGTTTCCAAAAAGGGATAGCAATCAGCCCCAGCATTTT. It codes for CASSLSFPKRDSNQPQHF.

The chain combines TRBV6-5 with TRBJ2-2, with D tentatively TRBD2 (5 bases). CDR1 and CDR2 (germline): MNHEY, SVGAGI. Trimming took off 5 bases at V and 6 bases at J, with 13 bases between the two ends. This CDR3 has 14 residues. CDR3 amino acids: CASSGRTRAGELFF. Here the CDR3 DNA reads TGTGCCAGCAGTGGACGTACTAGGGCCGGGGAGCTGTTTTTT.

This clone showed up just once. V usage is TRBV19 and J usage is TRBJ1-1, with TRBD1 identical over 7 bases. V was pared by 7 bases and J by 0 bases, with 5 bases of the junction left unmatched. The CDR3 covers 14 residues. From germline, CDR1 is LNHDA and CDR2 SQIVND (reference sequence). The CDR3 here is CASTAGTVNTEAFF. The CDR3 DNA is TGTGCCAGTACCGCCGGGACAGTGAACACTGAAGCTTTCTTT.

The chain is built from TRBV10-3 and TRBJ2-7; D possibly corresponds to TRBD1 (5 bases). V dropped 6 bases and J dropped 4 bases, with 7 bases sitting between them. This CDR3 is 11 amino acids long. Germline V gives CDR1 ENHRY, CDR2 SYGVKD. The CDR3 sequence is CAISQGYEQYF. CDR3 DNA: TGTGCCATCAGCCAGGGATACGAGCAGTACTTC.

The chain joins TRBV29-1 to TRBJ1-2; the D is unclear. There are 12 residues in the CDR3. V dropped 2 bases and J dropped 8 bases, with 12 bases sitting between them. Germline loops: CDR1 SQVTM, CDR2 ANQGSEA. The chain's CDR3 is CSVEIGRRGYTF. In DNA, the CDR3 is TGCAGCGTTGAAATAGGGCGGAGGGGCTACACCTTC.

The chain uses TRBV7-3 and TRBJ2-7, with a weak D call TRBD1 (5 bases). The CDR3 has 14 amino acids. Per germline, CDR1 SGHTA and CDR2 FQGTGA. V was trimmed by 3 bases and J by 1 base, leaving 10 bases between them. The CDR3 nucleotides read TGTGCCAGCAGCTTGGGTCCAGGGTCCTACGAGCAGTACTTC. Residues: CASSLGPGSYEQYF.

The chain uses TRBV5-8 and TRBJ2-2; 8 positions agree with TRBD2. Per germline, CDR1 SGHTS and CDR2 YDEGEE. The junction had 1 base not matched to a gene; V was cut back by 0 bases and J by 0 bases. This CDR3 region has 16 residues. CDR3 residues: CASSLASGSNTGELFF. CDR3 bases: TGTGCCAGCAGCTTGGCTAGCGGGTCGAACACCGGGGAGCTGTTTTTT.

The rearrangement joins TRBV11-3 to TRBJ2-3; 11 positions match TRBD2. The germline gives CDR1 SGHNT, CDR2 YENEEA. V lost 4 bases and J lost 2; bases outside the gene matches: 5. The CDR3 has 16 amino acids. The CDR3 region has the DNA TGTGCCAGCAGCTCTATTAGCGGGAGGGACACAGATACGCAGTATTTT. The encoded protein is CASSSISGRDTDTQYF.

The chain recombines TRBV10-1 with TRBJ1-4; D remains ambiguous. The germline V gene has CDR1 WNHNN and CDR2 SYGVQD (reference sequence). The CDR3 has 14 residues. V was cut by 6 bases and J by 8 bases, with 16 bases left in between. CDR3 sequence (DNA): TGCGCCAGCAGCGAAGGGCCCGGAAGGGAAAAACTGTTTTTT. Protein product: CASSEGPGREKLFF.

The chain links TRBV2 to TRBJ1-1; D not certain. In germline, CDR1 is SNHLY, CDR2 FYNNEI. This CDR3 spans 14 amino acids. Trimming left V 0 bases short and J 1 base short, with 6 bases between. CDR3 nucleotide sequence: TGTGCCAGCAGTGAAGCGCGCGGGAACACTGAAGCTTTCTTT. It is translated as CASSEARGNTEAFF.

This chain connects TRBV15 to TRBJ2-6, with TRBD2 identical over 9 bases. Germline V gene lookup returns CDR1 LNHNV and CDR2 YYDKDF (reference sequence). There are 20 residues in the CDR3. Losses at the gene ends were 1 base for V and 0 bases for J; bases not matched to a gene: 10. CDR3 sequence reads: CATSRVGGRAVLSGANVLTF. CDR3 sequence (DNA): TGTGCCACCAGCAGAGTGGGCGGGAGGGCCGTCCTCTCTGGGGCCAACGTCCTGACTTTC.